These 13 T cell receptor beta chains share one sample of origin, sequenced in a study of T cell repertoires in cytomegalovirus infection. TCRdb re-derived calls from the reads in MiXCR, one entry per CDR3 protein. Among some 300,000 distinct CDR3 sequences listed, around 9.1% were seen once. The sample consisted of PBMCs. These receptors were taken from a human donor in good health (CMV status not recorded). Some clones in this sample may be carry-over from other donors' samples.

This chain links TRBV12-3 or TRBV12-4 with TRBJ2-1, with D unclear. The CDR3 is made up of 12 amino acids. Trimming removed 5 bases at V and 10 bases at J, with 12 bases between. Here the CDR3 reads CASSTDLSEQFF. The CDR3 nucleotides are TGTGCCAGCAGTACCGACTTGTCCGAGCAGTTCTTC.

The chain recombines TRBV6-6 with TRBJ2-4, with TRBD1 identical over 10 bases. V lost 0 bases, J lost 3 bases, and 17 bases stayed unmatched. CDR1 MNHNY and CDR2 SVGAGI come from the germline V gene (reference sequence). The CDR3 sequence is 21 residues long. The CDR3 nucleotides are TGTGCCAGCAGTTACTCACAGGGGACAGGGGTTGGTAGCTGGGTCAAAAACATTCAGTACTTC. Translating gives CASSYSQGTGVGSWVKNIQYF.

This clonotype has at least ten counts. The chain carries TRBV2 and TRBJ1-4, with D perhaps TRBD1 (5 bases). This CDR3 comprises 13 residues. Trimming left V 6 bases short and J 4 bases short, with 9 bases between. CDR1 and CDR2 from the germline V gene are SNHLY and FYNNEI. In DNA, the CDR3 is TGTGCCAGCAGCAGGGCCAGTAATGAAAAACTGTTTTTT. Its translation: CASSRASNEKLFF.

Many counts were recorded for this clonotype. The V and J genes are TRBV2 and TRBJ2-1; the match to TRBD1 covers 8 bases. The CDR3 sequence is 17 residues long. Looked up from germline, CDR1 is SNHLY and CDR2 is FYNNEI. After removal of 1 base from V and 0 bases from J, the junction contained 5 bases not matched to a gene. The CDR3 here is CASSEVWTGSSYNEQFF. CDR3 DNA sequence: TGTGCCAGCAGTGAAGTCTGGACAGGGTCCTCCTACAATGAGCAGTTCTTC.

This clonotype was seen ten or more times. The J gene is TRBJ2-3, the V gene TRBV29-1, with 7 bases matching TRBD1. The CDR3 is 16 amino acids. V shed 4 bases, J shed 2 bases, and the junction held 12 bases outside the gene matches. CDR1 and CDR2 (germline): SQVTM, ANQGSEA. The CDR3 region has the DNA TGCAGCGTTGCGGGTCTAGGACAGGAGCTCACAGATACGCAGTATTTT. This encodes CSVAGLGQELTDTQYF.

This clonotype was recorded at least ten times. The chain carries TRBV7-8 and TRBJ2-3; 8 nucleotides align to TRBD1. CDR3 length: 16 amino acids. After removal of 2 bases from V and 4 bases from J, the junction contained 8 bases not matched to a gene. Germline V gene lookup returns CDR1 SGHVS and CDR2 FQNEAQ. This CDR3 is CASSLLVRGQADTQYF. CDR3 in DNA: TGTGCCAGCAGCTTATTGGTCAGGGGGCAGGCAGATACGCAGTATTTT.

In this sample, this clonotype turned up many times. This chain uses TRBV28 with TRBJ2-1; D remains unclear. Trimming removed 5 bases from V and 5 bases from J, with 10 bases in between. Germline V gives CDR1 MDHEN, CDR2 SYDVKM. This CDR3 comprises 13 residues. The CDR3 region is CASSQGRNNEQFF. CDR3 DNA sequence: TGTGCCAGCAGTCAAGGACGGAACAATGAGCAGTTCTTC.

This clonotype was seen many times. The chain carries TRBV4-1 and TRBJ2-2; 8 bases agree with TRBD2. The CDR3 loop spans 16 amino acids. CDR1 MGHRA and CDR2 YSYEKL come from the germline V gene. Trimming cost V 1 base and J 2 bases; bases outside gene matches: 3. DNA for the CDR3: TGCGCCAGCAGCCAAGGAGCGGGGGACAACACCGGGGAGCTGTTTTTT. It specifies CASSQGAGDNTGELFF.

The table lists this clonotype with many counts. The V gene is TRBV7-2, the J gene TRBJ2-1; TRBD2 agrees at 13 bases. The CDR3 runs 16 residues. Germline trimming cut 8 bases from V and 8 bases from J; bases unmatched to any gene: 12. Germline CDR1 reads SGHTA; CDR2 reads FQGNSA. The CDR3 DNA is TGTGCCAGCTCAAAGGGACTAGCGGGGACCCGGGATGAGCAGTTCTTC. Translated: CASSKGLAGTRDEQFF.

CDR3 sequence (DNA): TGTGCCAGCAGTTACGGGGGGGGCTCGAACACCGGGGAGCTGTTTTTT. Translated, it gives CASSYGGGSNTGELFF. V and J are TRBV6-2 or TRBV6-3 and TRBJ2-2, with D possibly matching TRBD2 (7 bases). Looked up from germline, CDR1 is MNHEY and CDR2 is SVGEGT. The CDR3 runs 16 residues. Trimming took 2 bases from V and 0 from J, leaving 10 bases between them.

This clonotype was seen repeatedly, ten times or more. The chain couples TRBV4-1 to TRBJ1-5; maybe TRBD1 (5 bases). This CDR3 comprises 14 residues. CDR1 MGHRA and CDR2 YSYEKL come from the germline V gene. The V and J ends lost 0 bases and 9 bases respectively, with 12 bases between them. The DNA for the CDR3 is TGCGCCAGCAGCCAAGAAGGGGCCGGGGGGCCCCAGCATTTT. Translating it yields CASSQEGAGGPQHF.

In this sample, this clonotype turned up many times. CDR3 loop: CASSFRQGYSEETQYF. The DNA for the CDR3 is TGTGCCAGCAGTTTCCGACAGGGGTATTCTGAAGAGACCCAGTACTTC. The gene calls are TRBV12-3 or TRBV12-4 and TRBJ2-5; 8 bases align to TRBD1. The CDR3 covers 16 residues. V shed 3 bases and J 3 bases; nucleotides not matched to a gene: 9.

For this clonotype: This sequence may be a read error, since a much larger clone differs from it by one base. V gene TRBV19 combines with J gene TRBJ1-1; D gene unclear. Germline loops: CDR1 LNHDA, CDR2 SQIVND (reference sequence). The CDR3 covers 11 residues. V gave up 10 bases and J gave up 3 bases, with 9 bases separating them. The CDR3 DNA follows: TGTGCCAAAAACACCTACACTGAAGCTTTCTTT. This sequence encodes CAKNTYTEAFF.